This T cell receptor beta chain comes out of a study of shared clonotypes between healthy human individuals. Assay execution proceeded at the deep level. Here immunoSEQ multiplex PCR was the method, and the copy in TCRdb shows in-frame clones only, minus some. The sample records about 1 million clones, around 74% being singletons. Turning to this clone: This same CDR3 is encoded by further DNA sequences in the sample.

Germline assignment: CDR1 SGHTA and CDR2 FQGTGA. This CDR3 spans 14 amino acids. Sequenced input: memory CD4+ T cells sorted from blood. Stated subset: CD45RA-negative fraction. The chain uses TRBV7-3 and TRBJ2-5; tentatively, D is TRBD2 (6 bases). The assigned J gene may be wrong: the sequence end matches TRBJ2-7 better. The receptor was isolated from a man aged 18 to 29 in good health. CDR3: CASSLGGNSYEQYF. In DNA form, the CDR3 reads TGTGCCAGCAGCTTAGGGGGGAACAGCTACGAGCAGTACTTC.